These T cell receptor beta chains were read from a single sample in a study of cytotoxic CD8 clonotypes in ibrutinib-treated CLL. Sequenced by immunoSEQ multiplex PCR; TCRdb stores in-frame clones only, minus some. This sample carries under 150,000 clones, over 75% of them seen once, and the ten largest clones take 6.5% to 8%. The input for sequencing was PBMCs, taken after 36 months of ibrutinib treatment. All receptors derive from a human donor with chronic lymphocytic leukemia. Both conserved end residues are part of each CDR3. D genes are given only for firm matches. Clone size, where shown, is once, few, many, or a class for clones that have expanded.

abundance	v_gene	j_gene	d_gene	CDR3nt	CDR3aa
NA	TRBV27	TRBJ1-4	NA	TGTGCCAGCAGTTTATATGGCCGAACTAATGAAAAACTGTTTTTT	CASSLYGRTNEKLFF
NA	TRBV30	TRBJ2-2	NA	TGTGCCTGGACGGGGGACACCGGGGAGCTGTTTTTT	CAWTGDTGELFF
NA	TRBV19	TRBJ2-4	NA	TGTGCCAGTAGTATAGACTCCAGGGCACTTTTGTACAACATTCAGTACTTC	CASSIDSRALLYNIQYF
NA	TRBV18	TRBJ2-1	NA	TGTGCCAGCTCACCACAGGAGGGTACCCACAATGAGCAGTTCTTC	CASSPQEGTHNEQFF
NA	TRBV6-5	TRBJ2-5	NA	TGTGCCAGCAGTTACTTCCTAGCGTTAGAGACCCAGTACTTC	CASSYFLALETQYF
many	TRBV4-1	TRBJ1-6	NA	TGCGCCAGCAGCCAAGATATACGACGGGGAAGTGGTTCACCCCTCCACTTT	CASSQDIRRGSGSPLHF
NA	TRBV27	TRBJ1-2	TRBD1	TGTGCCAGCAGGGACAGGCAATATGGCTACACCTTC	CASRDRQYGYTF
NA	TRBV19	TRBJ1-3	NA	TGTGCCAGTAGTATGAGCAGGAGCTCTGGAAACACCATATATTTT	CASSMSRSSGNTIYF
NA	TRBV2	TRBJ1-6	TRBD1	TGTGCCAGCACTTCGACAGGGGGTTCTGGGAATTCACCCCTCCACTTT	CASTSTGGSGNSPLHF
NA	TRBV18	TRBJ1-2	NA	TGTGCCAGCTCACCGACCGGGAGGGCTAACTATGGCTACACCTTC	CASSPTGRANYGYTF
NA	TRBV11-2	TRBJ2-7	NA	TGTGCCAGCAGCTTCAGGGTTTCGTACGAGCAGTACTTC	CASSFRVSYEQYF
NA	TRBV2	TRBJ1-5	NA	TGTGCCAGCAGTGAAGGGTACGTCAGCCTGAATCAGCCCCAGCATTTT	CASSEGYVSLNQPQHF
NA	TRBV7-2	TRBJ2-7	NA	TGTGCCAGCAGCTTAAGCATTCTCGACTACGAGCAGTACTTC	CASSLSILDYEQYF
NA	TRBV7-9	TRBJ2-7	NA	TGTGCCAGCAGCCCCCGGGACCTCCCCTACGAGCAGTACTTC	CASSPRDLPYEQYF
few	TRBV6-4	TRBJ2-4	NA	TGTGCCAGCAGTGACGGGGGGGCTCAGAACATTCAGTACTTC	CASSDGGAQNIQYF
NA	TRBV27	TRBJ1-4	TRBD1	TGTGCCAGCAGTTTTGTGACAGGGGGTGAAAAACTGTTTTTT	CASSFVTGGEKLFF
NA	TRBV7-8	TRBJ2-3	TRBD1	TGTGCCAGCAAGAATATGGGACAGGGTTCGTTGGATACGCAGTATTTT	CASKNMGQGSLDTQYF
NA	TRBV25-1	TRBJ2-7	TRBD1	TGTGCCAGCAGTGAATCCTCTAGGACAGGAGCCTACGAGCAGTACTTC	CASSESSRTGAYEQYF
NA	TRBV7-2	TRBJ1-6	NA	TGTGCCAGCAGCTTATCTTACTCACCCCTCCACTTT	CASSLSYSPLHF
NA	TRBV30	TRBJ2-6	NA	TGTGCCTGGAGTGGTTCTGGGGCCAACGTCCTGACTTTC	CAWSGSGANVLTF
NA	TRBV29-1	TRBJ2-1	TRBD1	TGCAGCGTTGACCCGGGACAGGGGGATCACAATGAGCAGTTCTTC	CSVDPGQGDHNEQFF
NA	TRBV4-2	TRBJ2-5	TRBD2	TGTGCCAGCAGCCAAGAGACAGCGGGAGGACAAGAGACCCAGTACTTC	CASSQETAGGQETQYF
NA	TRBV11-2	TRBJ2-7	NA	TGTGCCAGCAGCTTAAGGCAGGCGGCAAGGTCCTACGAGCAGTACTTC	CASSLRQAARSYEQYF
once	TRBV12-5	TRBJ2-3	NA	TGTGCTAGTGGTTTTAGTACAGATACGCAGTATTTT	CASGFSTDTQYF
NA	TRBV27	TRBJ2-7	TRBD1	TGTGCCAGCAGTTCGGACAGGGGGCGGTACGAGCAGTACTTC	CASSSDRGRYEQYF
NA	TRBV7-3	TRBJ2-2	TRBD1	TGTGCCAGCAGCGGACAGGGGGCCACCGGGGAGCTGTTTTTT	CASSGQGATGELFF
NA	TRBV4-1	TRBJ1-5	NA	TGCGCCAGCAGCCAAGGAGCCAGTAAAAACATAAATCAGCCCCAGCATTTT	CASSQGASKNINQPQHF
NA	TRBV5-6	TRBJ1-6	NA	TGTGCCAGCAGCCCAAAGGGCGCGTTTAATTCACCCCTCCACTTT	CASSPKGAFNSPLHF
NA	TRBV28	TRBJ2-3	NA	TGTGCCAGCAGGGGAGCCAGCACAGATACGCAGTATTTT	CASRGASTDTQYF
NA	TRBV6-6	TRBJ1-5	NA	TGTGCCAGCAGTTACGGGAGGATCGGGGATCAGCCCCAGCATTTT	CASSYGRIGDQPQHF
NA	TRBV6-6	TRBJ2-3	TRBD2	TGTGCCAGCAGTTATGACGGGGGGAGTACGCAGTATTTT	CASSYDGGSTQYF
NA	TRBV28	TRBJ1-5	NA	TGTGCCGGTGGAGGGACCATGTCGCCCCAGCATTTT	CAGGGTMSPQHF
NA	TRBV5-1	TRBJ2-5	NA	TGCGCCAGCAGCTTGGTGGGGACGGACCAAGAGACCCAGTACTTC	CASSLVGTDQETQYF
NA	TRBV10-3	TRBJ2-7	TRBD1	TGTGCCATCAGTGAGTCGGGTCCGGGACAGGGAAGCGAGCAGTACTTC	CAISESGPGQGSEQYF
few	TRBV9	TRBJ2-5	NA	TGTGCCAGCAGCTATCGCCCCGAAGGGCAGGAAGAGACCCAGTACTTC	CASSYRPEGQEETQYF
once	TRBV9	TRBJ2-1	TRBD2	TGTGCCAGCAGCGTAGGTCTAGCGGGAGGAAGTTGGGAGCAGTTCTTC	CASSVGLAGGSWEQFF
NA	TRBV6-5	TRBJ2-7	TRBD1	TGTGCCAGCAGTTCCCCGGGACAGGGGAGCTCCTACGAGCAGTACTTC	CASSSPGQGSSYEQYF
NA	TRBV4-1	TRBJ1-5	NA	TGCGCCAGCAGCCAAGAACAGGGCAATCAGCCCCAGCATTTT	CASSQEQGNQPQHF
NA	TRBV9	TRBJ1-2	NA	TGTGCCAGCAGCGTAGCAGCAGGGAGTAACTATGGCTACACCTTC	CASSVAAGSNYGYTF
NA	TRBV6-6	TRBJ2-5	NA	TGTGCCAGCAGCCGGGACTACCAAGAGACCCAGTACTTC	CASSRDYQETQYF
NA	TRBV5-1	TRBJ1-4	NA	TGCGCCAGCAGCCCTTGGAGGGCAACTAATGAAAAACTGTTTTTT	CASSPWRATNEKLFF
NA	TRBV5-4	TRBJ2-3	TRBD2	TGTGCCAGCAGCTTGAAGGGACTAGCGGGGGGGAGCACAGATACGCAGTATTTT	CASSLKGLAGGSTDTQYF
once	TRBV5-5	TRBJ2-1	NA	TGTGCCAGCAGCTTGGAAGGGGTCCCCTACAATGAGCAGTTCTTC	CASSLEGVPYNEQFF
once	TRBV11-3	TRBJ2-7	NA	TGTGCCAGCAGCTTAGGGGAGGTCTACGAGCAGTACTTC	CASSLGEVYEQYF
NA	TRBV5-1	TRBJ2-7	NA	TGCGCCAGCAGCTTGGGTGGGACTGATGCCTACGAGCAGTACTTC	CASSLGGTDAYEQYF
NA	TRBV18	TRBJ2-7	NA	TGTGCCAGCTCACGTTCAGGGTTCTACGAGCAGTACTTC	CASSRSGFYEQYF
NA	TRBV25-1	TRBJ2-7	TRBD1	TGTGCCAGCAGGGGGGACAGGGGCTACGAGCAGTACTTC	CASRGDRGYEQYF
few	TRBV19	TRBJ2-7	NA	TGTGCCAGTAGTAATCGGGGGTTCGCTTGGGACGAGCAGTACTTC	CASSNRGFAWDEQYF
NA	TRBV30	TRBJ2-3	TRBD1	TGTGCCTCTTCTGCAGGGACAGGGAGCACAGATACGCAGTATTTT	CASSAGTGSTDTQYF
NA	TRBV14	TRBJ2-1	NA	TGTGCCAGCAGCCAAGCCCGGAATCTAGCGACAAATGGGGGTAAGCAGTTCTTC	CASSQARNLATNGGKQFF
NA	TRBV9	TRBJ1-1	NA	TGTGCCAGCAGCTCCAGCCAAACCACAGAAAACACTGAAGCTTTCTTT	CASSSSQTTENTEAFF
NA	TRBV4-1	TRBJ1-5	NA	TGCGCCAGCAGCCAAGGACGAGGACAGAGCAATCAGCCCCAGCATTTT	CASSQGRGQSNQPQHF
NA	TRBV7-8	TRBJ2-5	TRBD2	TGTGCCAGCAGCTTGCCCGGGACTAGCCAAGAGACCCAGTACTTC	CASSLPGTSQETQYF
NA	TRBV29-1	TRBJ1-1	NA	TGCAGCATTGAAAAACGGCCTGCACGGGTGAACACTGAAGCTTTCTTT	CSIEKRPARVNTEAFF
NA	TRBV5-6	TRBJ2-1	NA	TGTGCCAGCAGCTTGGCCGCTAAGTTCTGGGGTGATGAGCAGTTCTTC	CASSLAAKFWGDEQFF